Listed below are T cell receptor beta chains from one sample, sequenced in a study of shared clonotypes between healthy human individuals. TCRdb keeps only in-frame clones here, not all; method: immunoSEQ multiplex PCR. Found here are some 470,000 clones, less than 80% of them singletons; the top ten hold 10% to 15%. Source material: PBMCs. The receptors come from a woman in her 40s in good health. Some clones in this sample may be carry-over from other donors' samples. The CDR3 runs from the conserved cysteine through the conserved F or W. A D gene is named only where the DNA matches it firmly. Clone sizes are given selectively: once, few, many, or a class where the clone is expanded.

d_call,clone_size,v_call,j_call,cdr3_aa,cdr3_nt
.,.,TRBV7-2,TRBJ2-3,CASSPATGRADTQYF,TGTGCCAGCAGCCCCGCGACAGGGAGGGCAGATACGCAGTATTTT
TRBD1,.,TRBV28,TRBJ2-7,CASGTGDHEQYF,TGTGCCAGCGGGACAGGGGACCACGAGCAGTACTTC
.,.,TRBV9,TRBJ2-7,CASSVGPSGRNSYEQYF,TGTGCCAGCAGCGTAGGACCTTCAGGTAGAAACTCCTACGAGCAGTACTTC
TRBD1,.,TRBV4-1,TRBJ1-1,CASSLDRDTEAFF,TGCGCCAGCAGCCTGGACAGGGACACTGAAGCTTTCTTT
.,.,TRBV18,TRBJ1-1,CASSPFLNTEAFF,TGTGCCAGCTCACCATTCTTGAACACTGAAGCTTTCTTT
.,.,TRBV2,TRBJ2-5,CASSELTNQETQYF,TGTGCCAGCAGTGAATTGACCAACCAAGAGACCCAGTACTTC
.,.,TRBV6-1,TRBJ1-1,CASSEQGPTEAFF,TGTGCCAGCAGTGAACAGGGGCCCACTGAAGCTTTCTTT
.,.,TRBV14,TRBJ2-5,CASSQNVGQETQYF,TGTGCCAGCAGCCAAAACGTCGGGCAAGAGACCCAGTACTTC
.,.,TRBV29-1,TRBJ2-7,CSVGLQGPYEQYF,TGCAGCGTTGGGTTACAGGGACCTTATGAGCAGTACTTC
.,.,TRBV11-2,TRBJ2-7,CASSLNVPYEQYF,TGTGCCAGCAGCTTAAACGTCCCCTACGAGCAGTACTTC
.,many,TRBV28,TRBJ1-2,CASSFGGPYGYTF,TGTGCCAGCAGTTTTGGAGGGCCCTATGGCTACACCTTC
.,.,TRBV11-2,TRBJ2-2,CASSPTAGAFKPGELFF,TGTGCCAGCAGCCCCACCGCAGGGGCTTTTAAACCCGGGGAGCTGTTTTTT
TRBD1,once,TRBV6-5,TRBJ1-5,CASSRQGGNQPQHF,TGTGCCAGCAGCCGACAGGGAGGCAATCAGCCCCAGCATTTT
TRBD2,.,TRBV7-2,TRBJ2-7,CASSATSGVYYEQYF,TGTGCCAGCAGCGCAACTAGCGGGGTCTACTACGAGCAGTACTTC
TRBD2,once,TRBV5-1,TRBJ2-7,CASSWDYTYEQYF,TGCGCCAGCAGCTGGGACTACACCTACGAGCAGTACTTC
TRBD1,once,TRBV9,TRBJ2-5,CASSARQGAWETQYF,TGTGCCAGCAGCGCCAGACAGGGGGCATGGGAGACCCAGTACTTC
TRBD2,.,TRBV2,TRBJ2-1,CASSESGSRPYNEQFF,TGTGCCAGCAGTGAGAGCGGGAGTAGGCCCTACAATGAGCAGTTCTTC
TRBD1,.,TRBV11-2,TRBJ2-1,CASSLDRGSYNEQFF,TGTGCCAGCAGCTTGGACAGGGGTTCCTACAATGAGCAGTTCTTC
.,.,TRBV10-2,TRBJ1-5,CASSESWGLSNQPQHF,TGCGCCAGCAGTGAGTCGTGGGGGCTGAGCAATCAGCCCCAGCATTTT
.,.,TRBV9,TRBJ2-3,CASSVAGQTSTDTQYF,TGTGCCAGCAGCGTAGCGGGGCAGACTAGCACAGATACGCAGTATTTT
.,few,TRBV9,TRBJ1-4,CASSPGGLNEKLFF,TGTGCCAGCAGCCCCGGGGGCCTTAATGAAAAACTGTTTTTT
TRBD2,.,TRBV7-6,TRBJ2-3,CASSYGTSGSSTDTQYF,TGTGCCAGCAGCTACGGGACTAGCGGGAGTAGCACAGATACGCAGTATTTT
.,.,TRBV30,TRBJ2-7,CAWSWTNSGQYF,TGTGCCTGGAGTTGGACCAACTCGGGGCAGTACTTC
TRBD1,.,TRBV19,TRBJ2-1,CASSPGTVSYNEQFF,TGTGCCAGTAGTCCAGGGACAGTCTCCTACAATGAGCAGTTCTTC
TRBD1,.,TRBV15,TRBJ2-7,CATSIDRGRGEQYF,TGTGCCACCAGCATAGACAGGGGGCGAGGAGAGCAGTACTTC
.,.,TRBV28,TRBJ2-7,CASSLSYPMAYEQYF,TGTGCCAGCAGTTTAAGTTACCCTATGGCCTACGAGCAGTACTTC
.,.,TRBV7-9,TRBJ2-7,CASSLSAVSYEQYF,TGTGCCAGCAGCTTGAGCGCAGTCTCCTACGAGCAGTACTTC
.,.,TRBV11-2,TRBJ2-7,CASSSGHPYEQYF,TGTGCCAGCAGCTCGGGCCATCCCTACGAGCAGTACTTC
TRBD2,.,TRBV2,TRBJ2-1,CASSLAGGPYYNEQFF,TGTGCCAGCAGCCTAGCGGGAGGGCCGTATTACAATGAGCAGTTCTTC
TRBD2,.,TRBV30,TRBJ2-5,CAWTRSGGYETQYF,TGTGCCTGGACCCGGAGCGGGGGCTACGAGACCCAGTACTTC
.,.,TRBV19,TRBJ1-3,CATTSPGLETGNTIYF,TGTGCCACCACCTCACCGGGGTTGGAGACTGGAAACACCATATATTTT
TRBD1,.,TRBV2,TRBJ2-3,CASSSDRGPGDTQYF,TGTGCCAGCAGTTCCGACAGGGGCCCGGGGGATACGCAGTATTTT
.,few,TRBV7-2,TRBJ1-1,CASSPRGAWTEAFF,TGTGCCAGCAGCCCTCGAGGGGCTTGGACTGAAGCTTTCTTT
.,.,TRBV7-3,TRBJ2-7,CASSLQLRDEQYF,TGTGCCAGCAGCTTACAACTACGAGACGAGCAGTACTTC
.,.,TRBV6-1,TRBJ1-2,CASSNRYGYTF,TGTGCCAGCTCGAACCGTTATGGCTACACCTTC
.,.,TRBV7-3,TRBJ2-1,CASSQGEWGKQFF,TGTGCCAGCAGTCAAGGGGAGTGGGGGAAGCAGTTCTTC